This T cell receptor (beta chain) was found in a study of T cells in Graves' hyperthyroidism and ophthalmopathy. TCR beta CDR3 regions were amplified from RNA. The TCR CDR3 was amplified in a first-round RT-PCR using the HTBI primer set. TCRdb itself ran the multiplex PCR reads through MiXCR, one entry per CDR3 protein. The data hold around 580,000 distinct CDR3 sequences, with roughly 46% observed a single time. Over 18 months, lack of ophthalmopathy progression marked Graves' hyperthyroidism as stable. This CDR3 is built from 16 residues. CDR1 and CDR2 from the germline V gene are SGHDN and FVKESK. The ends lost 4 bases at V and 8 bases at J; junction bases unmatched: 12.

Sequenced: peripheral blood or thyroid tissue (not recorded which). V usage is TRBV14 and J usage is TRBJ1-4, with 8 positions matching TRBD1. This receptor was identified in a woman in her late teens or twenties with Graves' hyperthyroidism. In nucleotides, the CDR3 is TGTGCCAGCAGCCCAGGGACAGGCACCGGGGAAGAAAAACTGTTTTTT. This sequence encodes CASSPGTGTGEEKLFF.